This TCR beta chain is from a study of blood T cells in healthy people across ages. V was clipped by 6 bases and J by 8 bases; unmatched bases: 12. This CDR3 region has 15 residues. A second PCR, run for about 7 to 11 cycles, used a sample-barcoded 5' primer plus a J-beta primer mix. TCRdb itself ran the 5' RACE reads through MiXCR, one entry per CDR3 protein. The data hold some 1 million distinct CDR3 sequences, with 40% to 50% observed a single time. The sequence was collected from a woman aged 55-75 years in good health. The source material was blood. The chain combines TRBV12-3 or TRBV12-4 with TRBJ2-1; 8 nucleotides agree with TRBD1. CDR3 sequence (DNA): TGTGCCAGCAGCCTAAGGACAGGGTTTAGGCATGAGCAGTTCTTC. Protein sequence: CASSLRTGFRHEQFF.